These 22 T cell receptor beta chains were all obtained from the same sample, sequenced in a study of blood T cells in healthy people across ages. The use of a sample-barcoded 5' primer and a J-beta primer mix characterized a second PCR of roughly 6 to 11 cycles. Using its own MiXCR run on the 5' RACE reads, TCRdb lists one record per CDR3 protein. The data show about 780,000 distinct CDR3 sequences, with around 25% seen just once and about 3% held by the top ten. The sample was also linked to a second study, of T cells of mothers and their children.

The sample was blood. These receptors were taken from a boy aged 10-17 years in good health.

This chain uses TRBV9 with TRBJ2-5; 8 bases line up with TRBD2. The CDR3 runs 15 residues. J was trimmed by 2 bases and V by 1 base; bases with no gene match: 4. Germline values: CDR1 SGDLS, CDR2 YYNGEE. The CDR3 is CASSVSIAGQETQYF. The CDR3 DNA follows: TGTGCCAGCAGCGTATCCATAGCGGGGCAAGAGACCCAGTACTTC.

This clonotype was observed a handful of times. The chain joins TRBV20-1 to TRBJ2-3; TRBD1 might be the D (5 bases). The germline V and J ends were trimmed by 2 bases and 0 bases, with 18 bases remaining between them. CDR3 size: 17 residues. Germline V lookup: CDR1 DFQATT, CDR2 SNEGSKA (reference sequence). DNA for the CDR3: TGCAGTGCTAGATCACTCCCACTGACAGCTAGCACAGATACGCAGTATTTT. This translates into CSARSLPLTASTDTQYF.

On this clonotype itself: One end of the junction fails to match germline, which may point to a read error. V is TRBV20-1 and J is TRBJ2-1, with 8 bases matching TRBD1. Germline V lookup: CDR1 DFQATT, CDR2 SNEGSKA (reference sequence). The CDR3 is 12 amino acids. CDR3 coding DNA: TGCAGTGCTGCCGGACAGGGCCAGGTTCGCTACTTC. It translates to CSAAGQGQVRYF.

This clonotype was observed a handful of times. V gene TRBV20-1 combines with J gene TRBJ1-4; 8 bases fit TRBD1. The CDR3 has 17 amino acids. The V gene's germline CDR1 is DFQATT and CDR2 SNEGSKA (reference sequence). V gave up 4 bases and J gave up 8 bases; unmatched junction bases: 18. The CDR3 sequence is CSATLRPGGAGSEKLFF. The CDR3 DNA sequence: TGCAGTGCTACTCTCCGGCCAGGGGGCGCGGGATCCGAAAAACTGTTTTTT.

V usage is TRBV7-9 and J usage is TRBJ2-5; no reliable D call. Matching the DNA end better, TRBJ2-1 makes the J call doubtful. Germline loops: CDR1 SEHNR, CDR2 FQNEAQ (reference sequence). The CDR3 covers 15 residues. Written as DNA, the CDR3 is TGTGCCAGCAGCTTACAGGACCAGGCGTTCCATGAGCAGTTCTTC. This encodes CASSLQDQAFHEQFF.

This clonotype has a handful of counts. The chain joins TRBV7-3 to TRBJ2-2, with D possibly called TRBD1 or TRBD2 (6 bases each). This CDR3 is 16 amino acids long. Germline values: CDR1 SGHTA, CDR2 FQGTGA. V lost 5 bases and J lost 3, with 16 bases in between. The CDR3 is CASSPNGGPYTGELFF. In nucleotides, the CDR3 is TGTGCCAGCAGCCCCAACGGGGGCCCCTACACCGGGGAGCTGTTTTTT. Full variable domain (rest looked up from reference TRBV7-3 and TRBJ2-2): GAGVSQTPSNKVTEKGKYVELRCDPISGHTALYWYRQSLGQGPEFLIYFQGTGAADDSGLPNDRFFAVRPEGSVSTLKIQRTERGDSAVYLCASSPNGGPYTGELFFGEGSRLTVL.

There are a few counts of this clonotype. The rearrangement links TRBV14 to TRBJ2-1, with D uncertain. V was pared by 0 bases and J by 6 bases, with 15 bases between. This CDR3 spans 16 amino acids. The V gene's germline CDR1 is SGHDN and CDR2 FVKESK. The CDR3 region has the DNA TGTGCCAGCAGCCAAGATCGGAACCGAAGGGCCAATGAGCAGTTCTTC. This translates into CASSQDRNRRANEQFF.

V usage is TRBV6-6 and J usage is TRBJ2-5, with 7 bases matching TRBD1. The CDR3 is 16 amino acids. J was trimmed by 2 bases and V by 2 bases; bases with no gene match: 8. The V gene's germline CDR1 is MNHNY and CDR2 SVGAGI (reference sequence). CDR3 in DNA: TGTGCCAGCAGTTACAACTCACAGGGGCGACAAGAGACCCAGTACTTC. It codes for CASSYNSQGRQETQYF.

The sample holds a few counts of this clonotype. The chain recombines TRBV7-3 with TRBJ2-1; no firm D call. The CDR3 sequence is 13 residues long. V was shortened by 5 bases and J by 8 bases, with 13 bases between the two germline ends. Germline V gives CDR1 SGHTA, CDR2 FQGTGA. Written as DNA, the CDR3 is TGTGCCAGCAGCCTCCCGGGTGGGTATGAGCAGTTCTTC. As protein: CASSLPGGYEQFF.

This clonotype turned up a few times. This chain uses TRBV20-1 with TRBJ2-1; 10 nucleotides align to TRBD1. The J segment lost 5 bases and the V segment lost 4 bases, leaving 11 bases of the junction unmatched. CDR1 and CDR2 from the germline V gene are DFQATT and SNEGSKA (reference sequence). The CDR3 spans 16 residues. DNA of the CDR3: TGCAGTGCTACGAACACCCGGGACAGGGGCGACAATGAGCAGTTCTTC. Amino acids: CSATNTRDRGDNEQFF.

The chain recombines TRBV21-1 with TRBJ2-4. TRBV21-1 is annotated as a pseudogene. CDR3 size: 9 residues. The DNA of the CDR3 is TGTGCCAGCAGCAAAGGGAGTCTCTTC. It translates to CASSKGSLF.

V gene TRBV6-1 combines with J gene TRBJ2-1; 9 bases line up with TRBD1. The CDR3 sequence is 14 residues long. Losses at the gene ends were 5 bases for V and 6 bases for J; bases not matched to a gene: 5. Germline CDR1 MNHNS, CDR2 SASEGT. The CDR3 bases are TGTGCCAGCAGTACAGGGGGCCTCCCCAATGAGCAGTTCTTC. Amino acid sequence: CASSTGGLPNEQFF.

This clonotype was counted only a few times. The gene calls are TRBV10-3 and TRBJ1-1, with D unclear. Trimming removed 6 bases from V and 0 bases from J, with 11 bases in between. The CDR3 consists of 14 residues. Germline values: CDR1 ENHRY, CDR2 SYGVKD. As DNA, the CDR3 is TGTGCCATCAGGACCTTAGGAGTGAACACTGAAGCTTTCTTT. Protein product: CAIRTLGVNTEAFF.

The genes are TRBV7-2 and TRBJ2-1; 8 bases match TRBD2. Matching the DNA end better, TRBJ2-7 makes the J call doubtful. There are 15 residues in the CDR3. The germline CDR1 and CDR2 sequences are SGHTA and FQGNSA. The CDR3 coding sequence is TGTGCCAGCAGCCATGTCGGCGGGGGGCTTTACGAGCAGTACTTC. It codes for CASSHVGGGLYEQYF.

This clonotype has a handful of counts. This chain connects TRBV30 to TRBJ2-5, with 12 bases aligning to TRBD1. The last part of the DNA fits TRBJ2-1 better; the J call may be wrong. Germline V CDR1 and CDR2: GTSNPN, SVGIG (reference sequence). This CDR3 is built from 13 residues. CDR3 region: CAWGTGGFNEQFF. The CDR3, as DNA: TGTGCCTGGGGGACAGGGGGCTTCAATGAGCAGTTCTTC.

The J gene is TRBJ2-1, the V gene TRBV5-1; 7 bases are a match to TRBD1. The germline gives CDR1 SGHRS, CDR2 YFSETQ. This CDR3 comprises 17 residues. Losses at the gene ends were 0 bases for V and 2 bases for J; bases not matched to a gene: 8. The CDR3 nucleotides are TGCGCCAGCAGCTTGGGGACAGGTCGGCTTACCTACAATGAGCAGTTCTTC. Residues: CASSLGTGRLTYNEQFF.

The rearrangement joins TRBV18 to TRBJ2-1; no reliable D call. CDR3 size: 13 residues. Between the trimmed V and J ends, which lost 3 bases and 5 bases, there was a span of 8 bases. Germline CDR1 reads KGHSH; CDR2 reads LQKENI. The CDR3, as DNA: TGTGCCAGCTCACCTACCAGCGACAATGAGCAGTTCTTC. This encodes CASSPTSDNEQFF. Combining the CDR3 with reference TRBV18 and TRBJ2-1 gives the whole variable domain NAGVMQNPRHLVRRRGQEARLRCSPMKGHSHVYWYRQLPEEGLKFMVYLQKENIIDESGMPKERFSAEFPKEGPSILRIQQVVRGDSAAYFCASSPTSDNEQFFGPGTRLTVL.

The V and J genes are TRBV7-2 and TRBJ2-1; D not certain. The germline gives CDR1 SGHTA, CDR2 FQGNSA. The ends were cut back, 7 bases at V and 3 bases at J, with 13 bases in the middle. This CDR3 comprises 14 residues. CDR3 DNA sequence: TGTGCCAGCAACTCCCGGACCGTCTACAATGAGCAGTTCTTC. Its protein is CASNSRTVYNEQFF.

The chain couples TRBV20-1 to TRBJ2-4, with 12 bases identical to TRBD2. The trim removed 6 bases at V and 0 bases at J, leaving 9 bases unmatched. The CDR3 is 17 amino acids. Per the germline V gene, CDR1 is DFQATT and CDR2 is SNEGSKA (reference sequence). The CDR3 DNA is TGCAGTGCGCAACTAGCGGGGGGTGGTATAGCCAAAAACATTCAGTACTTC. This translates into CSAQLAGGGIAKNIQYF.

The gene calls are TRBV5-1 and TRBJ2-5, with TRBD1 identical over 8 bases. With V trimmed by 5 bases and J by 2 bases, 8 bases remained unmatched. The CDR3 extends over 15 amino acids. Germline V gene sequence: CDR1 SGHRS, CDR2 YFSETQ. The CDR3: CASRRVGQGQETQYF. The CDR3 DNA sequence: TGCGCCAGCAGGAGGGTCGGACAGGGACAAGAGACCCAGTACTTC. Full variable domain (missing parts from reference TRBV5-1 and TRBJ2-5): KAGVTQTPRYLIKTRGQQVTLSCSPISGHRSVSWYQQTPGQGLQFLFEYFSETQRNKGNFPGRFSGRQFSNSRSEMNVSTLELGDSALYLCASRRVGQGQETQYFGPGTRLLVL.

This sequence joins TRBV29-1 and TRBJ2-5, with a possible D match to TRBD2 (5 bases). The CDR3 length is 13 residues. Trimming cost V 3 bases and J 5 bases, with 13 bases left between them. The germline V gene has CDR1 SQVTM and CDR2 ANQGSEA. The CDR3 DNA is TGCAGCGTTGACGCCTTAGGGAGCGAGACCCAGTACTTC. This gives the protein CSVDALGSETQYF.

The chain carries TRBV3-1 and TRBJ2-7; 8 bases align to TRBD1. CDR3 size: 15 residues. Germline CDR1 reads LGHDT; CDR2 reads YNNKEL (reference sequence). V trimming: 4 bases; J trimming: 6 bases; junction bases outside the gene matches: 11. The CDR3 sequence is CASSRSGTGVSEQYF. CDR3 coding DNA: TGTGCCAGCAGCCGTTCCGGGACAGGAGTATCCGAGCAGTACTTC.